The next 9 T cell receptor beta chains were all read from a single sample in a study of immune evolution from preneoplasia to lung adenocarcinoma. Method: immunoSEQ multiplex PCR; TCRdb's copy keeps in-frame clones and lacks some. The table records about 6,100 clones, around four fifths of them present only once. Sequences were obtained from FFPE minimally invasive lung adenocarcinoma tissue. Receptors originate from a person between 50 and 70 years old with lung adenocarcinoma.

J is TRBJ1-4 and V is TRBV28; no clear D gene. Per germline, CDR1 MDHEN and CDR2 SYDVKM. The length of the CDR3 is 13 residues. The V end was cut by 3 bases, the J end by 6 bases, with 8 bases between. In nucleotides, the CDR3 is TGTGCCAGCAGTTTTGTAGGTTATGAAAAACTGTTTTTT. It yields the protein CASSFVGYEKLFF.

This chain joins TRBV19 and TRBJ2-7, with D perhaps matching TRBD2 (5 bases). The germline V gene has CDR1 LNHDA and CDR2 SQIVND (reference sequence). Trimming removed 1 base from V and 2 bases from J, with 12 bases in between. The CDR3 runs 15 residues. CDR3 in DNA: TGTGCCAGTAGTATAGGTGGGGAGAAGGCCTACGAGCAGTACTTC. This gives the protein CASSIGGEKAYEQYF.

The chain recombines TRBV5-1 with TRBJ1-2; TRBD1 agrees at 9 bases. Trimming cost V 4 bases and J 8 bases; bases outside gene matches: 12. Germline assignment: CDR1 SGHRS and CDR2 YFSETQ. The CDR3 has 15 residues. The CDR3 reads CASSPRQGGEEGYTF. Here the CDR3 DNA reads TGCGCCAGCAGCCCCCGACAGGGGGGGGAGGAGGGCTACACCTTC.

The rearrangement joins TRBV28 to TRBJ1-5, with a possible D match to TRBD1 (5 bases). Germline V gene sequence: CDR1 MDHEN, CDR2 SYDVKM. The CDR3 contains 14 residues. V was cut by 6 bases and J by 2 bases, with 11 bases left in between. The CDR3 region is CASRKVGGNQPQHF. The CDR3 nucleotides read TGTGCCAGCAGGAAGGTGGGGGGCAATCAGCCCCAGCATTTT.

The gene calls are TRBV9 and TRBJ2-5, with TRBD2 identical over 12 bases. Germline loops: CDR1 SGDLS, CDR2 YYNGEE. The CDR3 runs 18 residues. V was clipped by 0 bases and J by 4 bases; unmatched bases: 10. The CDR3 DNA follows: TGTGCCAGCAGCGTAGGCGGATCTAGCGGGGGGGCCGTAGAGACCCAGTACTTC. Translated, it gives CASSVGGSSGGAVETQYF. Combining the CDR3 with reference TRBV9 and TRBJ2-5 gives the whole variable domain DSGVTQTPKHLITATGQRVTLRCSPRSGDLSVYWYQQSLDQGLQFLIQYYNGEERAKGNILERFSAQQFPDLHSELNLSSLELGDSALYFCASSVGGSSGGAVETQYFGPGTRLLVL.

J is TRBJ2-7 and V is TRBV27, with 7 bases lining up with TRBD2. V lost 5 bases to trimming and J lost 7 bases; unmatched junction nucleotides: 14. The CDR3 loop spans 15 amino acids. Germline CDR1 and CDR2: MNHEY and SMNVEV (reference sequence). The CDR3 loop is CASSPPRQGAGEQYF. DNA for the CDR3: TGTGCCAGCAGTCCCCCCCGGCAGGGAGCGGGAGAGCAGTACTTC.

This chain uses TRBV7-2 with TRBJ2-3, with D perhaps assigned TRBD1 or TRBD2 (6 bases each). Germline V CDR1 and CDR2: SGHTA, FQGNSA. V was clipped by 1 base and J by 6 bases, with 8 bases between them. The CDR3 extends over 13 amino acids. The CDR3 is CASSLGGADTQYF. The CDR3, as DNA: TGTGCCAGCAGCTTAGGGGGGGCTGATACGCAGTATTTT.

The CDR3 reads CASSIVRGEEAFF. The CDR3 DNA follows: TGTGCCAGTAGTATCGTCAGGGGAGAGGAAGCTTTCTTT. The V and J genes are TRBV19 and TRBJ1-1; a weak D match, TRBD1 (6 bases). V gave up 3 bases and J gave up 8 bases, with 13 bases separating them. The CDR3 covers 13 residues. Germline V lookup: CDR1 LNHDA, CDR2 SQIVND (reference sequence).

The chain links TRBV5-1 to TRBJ2-7, with 8 bases aligning to TRBD1. Germline CDR1 and CDR2: SGHRS and YFSETQ. CDR3 length equals 17 residues. The V and J ends lost 2 bases and 3 bases, in that order; junction bases with no gene match: 13. The CDR3 loop reads CASSLGYGQGQSYEQYF. In DNA form, the CDR3 reads TGCGCCAGCAGCTTAGGCTACGGACAGGGACAAAGCTACGAGCAGTACTTC.